The next 27 T cell receptor beta chains were all read from a single sample in a study of long-term antiretroviral therapy in people with HIV. A v3.0 immunoSEQ assay was performed at survey level. The method was immunoSEQ multiplex PCR; TCRdb's version includes in-frame clones alone and lacks a portion of them. This table holds approximately 30,000 clones, 65% to 85% found once. The sample in question was unsorted PBMCs, obtained 0.8 years before starting antiretroviral therapy. The receptors originated from a man younger than 30 with HIV.

The genes are TRBV9 and TRBJ1-5; a possible D gene is TRBD1 (5 bases). The germline CDR1 and CDR2 sequences are SGDLS and YYNGEE. V gave up 2 bases and J gave up 3 bases, with 12 bases separating them. The CDR3 is 15 amino acids. CDR3 sequence reads: CASSVRGIPNQPQHF. In DNA form, the CDR3 reads TGTGCCAGCAGCGTCCGGGGGATCCCCAATCAGCCCCAGCATTTT.

The chain is built from TRBV27 and TRBJ2-6; maybe TRBD2 (7 bases). CDR3 size: 18 residues. V gave up 10 bases and J gave up 2 bases, with 24 bases separating them. Germline loops: CDR1 MNHEY, CDR2 SMNVEV (reference sequence). CDR3 residues: CATKGGQGRKAGANVLTF. CDR3 bases: TGTGCCACCAAGGGGGGGCAGGGGCGGAAGGCTGGGGCCAACGTCCTGACTTTC.

The chain combines TRBV6-5 with TRBJ2-2; no reliable D call. The CDR3 is 13 amino acids. Trimming pared 0 bases from V and 5 bases from J, leaving 4 bases between. In germline, CDR1 is MNHEY, CDR2 SVGAGI. CDR3 DNA: TGTGCCAGCAGTTACTCCGGGACCGGGGAGCTGTTTTTT. Encoded protein: CASSYSGTGELFF.

The rearrangement links TRBV4-1 to TRBJ2-3, with unresolved D. The germline V and J ends were trimmed by 4 bases and 4 bases, with 9 bases remaining between them. Germline-derived CDR1 and CDR2 are MGHRA and YSYEKL. The CDR3 is made up of 13 amino acids. CDR3 nucleotide sequence: TGCGCCAGCAGCCGAGATGCGGCAGATACGCAGTATTTT. This codes for CASSRDAADTQYF.

The chain combines TRBV15 with TRBJ2-7; D gene uncertain. Germline lookup yields CDR1 LNHNV and CDR2 YYDKDF (reference sequence). V was shortened by 0 bases and J by 7 bases, with 16 bases between the two germline ends. The CDR3 consists of 15 residues. CDR3 loop: CATSRDLALSTEQYF. As DNA, the CDR3 is TGTGCCACCAGCAGAGATTTGGCCCTCTCCACGGAGCAGTACTTC. Complete variable domain (other parts from reference TRBV15 and TRBJ2-7): DAMVIQNPRYQVTQFGKPVTLSCSQTLNHNVMYWYQQKSSQAPKLLFHYYDKDFNNEADTPDNFQSRRPNTSFCFLDIRSPGLGDTAMYLCATSRDLALSTEQYFGPGTRLTVT.

CDR3: CASSISDGGGYEQYF. CDR3 DNA: TGTGCCAGTAGTATTTCTGATGGGGGGGGCTACGAGCAGTACTTC. The chain links TRBV19 to TRBJ2-7; 7 bases match TRBD2. J lost 3 bases, V lost 3 bases, and 8 bases had no gene match. This CDR3 comprises 15 residues. The germline CDR1 and CDR2 sequences are LNHDA and SQIVND (reference sequence).

The chain carries TRBV5-4 and TRBJ1-2; the D gene is possibly TRBD1 (5 bases). This CDR3 has 15 amino acids. CDR1 is SGHNT and CDR2 is YYREEE in the germline V gene (reference sequence). The V end lost 3 bases, the J end lost 8 bases, and 20 bases lay between the germline ends. The CDR3 region is CASSWGDYLGGGYTF. The CDR3 nucleotides are TGTGCCAGCAGCTGGGGGGACTACTTGGGGGGAGGCTACACCTTC.

This CDR3 reads CASSLGREKETQYF. In nucleotides, the CDR3 is TGCGCCAGCAGCTTGGGGAGGGAGAAAGAGACCCAGTACTTC. This chain connects TRBV5-1 to TRBJ2-5; a possible D gene is TRBD2 (6 bases). Trimming removed 0 bases from V and 3 bases from J, with 9 bases in between. CDR1 SGHRS and CDR2 YFSETQ come from the germline V gene. This CDR3 comprises 14 residues.

This chain connects TRBV7-4 to TRBJ2-5; the D gene is possibly TRBD1 (6 bases). Germline CDR1 reads SGHVT; CDR2 reads SQSDAQ. Between the trimmed V and J ends, which lost 5 bases and 1 base, there was a span of 11 bases. The CDR3 runs 14 residues. CDR3 bases: TGTGCCAGCAGCCGTACACAGGGCCAAGAGACCCAGTACTTC. The encoded protein is CASSRTQGQETQYF.

The V gene is TRBV2, the J gene TRBJ1-2; 9 positions match TRBD1. V lost 5 bases and J lost 7; bases outside the gene matches: 11. Germline V gene lookup returns CDR1 SNHLY and CDR2 FYNNEI. CDR3 length: 15 amino acids. DNA for the CDR3: TGTGCCAGCAGTACAGGGGGCGCGAGATTAGGTGGCTACACCTTC. Protein sequence: CASSTGGARLGGYTF.

The V call is TRBV5-5, the J call TRBJ2-1; TRBD1 agrees at 12 bases. Germline lookup yields CDR1 SGHKS and CDR2 YYEKEE (reference sequence). J was trimmed by 10 bases and V by 1 base; bases with no gene match: 6. This CDR3 has 15 amino acids. The CDR3 bases are TGTGCCAGCAGCTTGTATGGGACAGGGGGCGTAGAGCAGTTCTTC. Its translation: CASSLYGTGGVEQFF.

This clone has a handful of counts. The chain combines TRBV6-5 with TRBJ2-1; tentative D call: TRBD1 (6 bases). From germline, CDR1 is MNHEY and CDR2 SVGAGI. Trimming took 2 bases from V and 7 from J, leaving 9 bases between them. This CDR3 contains 13 residues. In nucleotides, the CDR3 is TGTGCCAGCAGTTACGGGGGCGATAATGAGCAGTTCTTC. Protein sequence: CASSYGGDNEQFF.

The chain's CDR3 is CASSQDWRGGLEQYF. The CDR3 DNA sequence: TGTGCCAGCAGCCAAGACTGGCGGGGGGGCCTCGAGCAGTACTTC. The V call is TRBV4-2, the J call TRBJ2-7, with 9 bases lining up with TRBD2. After removal of 0 bases from V and 6 bases from J, the junction contained 6 bases not matched to a gene. Per germline, CDR1 LGHNA and CDR2 YNFKEQ. The CDR3 is 15 amino acids.

The table lists this clone with a few counts. This chain joins TRBV9 and TRBJ1-2; TRBD1 agrees at 8 bases. The CDR3 has 16 amino acids. Germline CDR1 and CDR2: SGDLS and YYNGEE. The ends lost 1 base at V and 3 bases at J; junction bases unmatched: 8. CDR3 sequence (DNA): TGTGCCAGCAGCGTATCCACCAGGGGGCGAGACTATGGCTACACCTTC. This sequence encodes CASSVSTRGRDYGYTF.

This sequence joins TRBV5-6 and TRBJ2-7, with 9 bases aligning to TRBD1. The CDR3 sequence is 15 residues long. The germline V gene encodes CDR1 SGHDT and CDR2 YYEEEE. Unmatched junction bases numbered 5, after V lost 1 base and J lost 3 bases. The CDR3 DNA reads TGTGCCAGCAGCTTGCTGGACAGGGGCTACTACGAGCAGTACTTC. It encodes CASSLLDRGYYEQYF. The entire variable domain, with the rest obtained from reference TRBV5-6 and TRBJ2-7, is as follows: DAGVTQSPTHLIKTRGQQVTLRCSPKSGHDTVSWYQQALGQGPQFIFQYYEEEERQRGNFPDRFSGHQFPNYSSELNVNALLLGDSALYLCASSLLDRGYYEQYFGPGTRLTVT.

The chain has TRBV18 and TRBJ1-5; TRBD1 aligns across 9 bases. Losses at the gene ends were 3 bases for V and 2 bases for J; bases not matched to a gene: 11. This CDR3 spans 18 amino acids. Germline loops: CDR1 KGHSH, CDR2 LQKENI. CDR3 residues: CASSPGTGFLEGNQPQHF. In nucleotides, the CDR3 is TGTGCCAGCTCACCTGGGACAGGGTTTTTGGAAGGCAATCAGCCCCAGCATTTT.

This clone was recorded once. The V gene is TRBV6-5, the J gene TRBJ1-5; D is possibly TRBD1 (5 bases). V was clipped by 2 bases and J by 5 bases, with 13 bases between them. Germline V gene lookup returns CDR1 MNHEY and CDR2 SVGAGI. CDR3 size: 15 residues. The CDR3 DNA follows: TGTGCCAGCAGTTACGATTGGGGGGGGGATCAGCCCCAGCATTTT. Amino acids: CASSYDWGGDQPQHF.

The chain is built from TRBV7-9 and TRBJ1-4, with TRBD1 matching 8 bases. CDR1 is SEHNR, CDR2 FQNEAQ, per germline (reference sequence). CDR3 length: 16 amino acids. V was pared by 5 bases and J by 8 bases, with 13 bases of the junction left unmatched. The chain's CDR3 is CASSPILDRGREKLFF. CDR3 nucleotide sequence: TGTGCCAGCAGCCCGATCCTTGACAGGGGACGGGAAAAACTGTTTTTT.

This chain uses TRBV14 with TRBJ1-3; weak D call: TRBD1 (5 bases). The CDR3 covers 16 residues. V lost 1 base, J lost 0 bases, and 10 bases lay in between. Germline CDR1 reads SGHDN; CDR2 reads FVKESK. The CDR3 coding sequence is TGTGCCAGCAGCCAAGTAGCGGGACCCTCTGGAAACACCATATATTTT. This sequence encodes CASSQVAGPSGNTIYF. Together with reference TRBV14 and TRBJ1-3, the CDR3 gives the full variable domain: EAGVTQFPSHSVIEKGQTVTLRCDPISGHDNLYWYRRVMGKEIKFLLHFVKESKQDESGMPNNRFLAERTGGTYSTLKVQPAELEDSGVYFCASSQVAGPSGNTIYFGEGSWLTVV.

The V call is TRBV5-4, the J call TRBJ1-1, with TRBD1 matching 8 bases. The V gene end was trimmed by 4 bases and the J gene end by 2 bases; junction bases not matched to a gene: 7. Germline V CDR1 and CDR2: SGHNT, YYREEE (reference sequence). The CDR3 contains 15 residues. The CDR3, as DNA: TGTGCCAGCAGCCTGGACGGACAGGGAAACACTGAAGCTTTCTTT. As protein: CASSLDGQGNTEAFF.

The rearrangement uses TRBV27 and TRBJ2-7, with D tentatively TRBD1 (6 bases). CDR3 length equals 14 residues. V lost 3 bases, J lost 3 bases, and 12 bases lay in between. CDR1 is MNHEY and CDR2 is SMNVEV in the germline V gene (reference sequence). CDR3 coding DNA: TGTGCCAGCAGTTTCCACAGGGATTACTACGAGCAGTACTTC. Protein: CASSFHRDYYEQYF.

The chain combines TRBV5-6 with TRBJ1-6; no reliable D call. Germline V gives CDR1 SGHDT, CDR2 YYEEEE. Deletions cut 3 bases from V and 3 bases from J, with 10 bases between. The CDR3 spans 15 residues. The CDR3 protein is CASSSRGHYNSPLHF. CDR3 in DNA: TGTGCCAGCAGCTCCCGGGGTCACTATAATTCACCCCTCCACTTT.

In regard to this clone: Other DNA sequences from this sample encode an identical CDR3 as well. The chain employs TRBV19 and TRBJ1-1; D gene ambiguous. Germline V gives CDR1 LNHDA, CDR2 SQIVND (reference sequence). CDR3 length: 12 residues. Trimming left V 3 bases short and J 1 base short, with 3 bases between. CDR3 sequence reads: CASSIWNTEAFF. DNA for the CDR3: TGTGCCAGTAGTATTTGGAACACTGAAGCTTTCTTT.

This clone was observed a handful of times. The gene calls are TRBV7-2 and TRBJ2-7, with no clear D. CDR3 size: 14 residues. The germline V gene has CDR1 SGHTA and CDR2 FQGNSA. The V gene lost 5 bases and the J gene lost 1 base, with 12 bases spanning the gap. The CDR3: CASSHRTESYEQYF. CDR3 bases: TGTGCCAGCAGCCATAGAACGGAGTCCTACGAGCAGTACTTC.

The CDR3 DNA reads TGCGCCAGCAGCCAAGGAGTGGAGTCCCTCGGTGAAGCTTTCTTT. Its translation: CASSQGVESLGEAFF. The chain employs TRBV4-1 and TRBJ1-1; D unresolved. Looked up from germline, CDR1 is MGHRA and CDR2 is YSYEKL. This CDR3 spans 15 amino acids. The V and J ends lost 1 base and 7 bases respectively, with 16 bases between them.

The gene calls are TRBV6-5 and TRBJ2-1; a possible D gene is TRBD2 (6 bases). This CDR3 spans 15 amino acids. V was clipped by 0 bases and J by 5 bases, with 11 bases between them. The germline gives CDR1 MNHEY, CDR2 SVGAGI. CDR3 DNA: TGTGCCAGCAGTTACTCGGGACTTCTCGACAATGAGCAGTTCTTC. It encodes CASSYSGLLDNEQFF.

The J gene is TRBJ2-5, the V gene TRBV30; D might be TRBD1 (7 bases). The CDR3 length is 15 residues. V lost 1 base to trimming and J lost 2 bases, with 14 bases between them. Germline V gives CDR1 GTSNPN, CDR2 SVGIG (reference sequence). CDR3 in DNA: TGTGCCTGGAGTGAAGCAGGGGGGCCTCAAGAGACCCAGTACTTC. Its translation: CAWSEAGGPQETQYF.